The T cell receptor (beta chain) under discussion was sequenced for a study of T cell responses to AZD1222 COVID-19 vaccine. CDR3 size: 16 residues. Germline V gives CDR1 MDHEN, CDR2 SYDVKM. With V trimmed by 7 bases and J by 0 bases, 4 bases remained unmatched. Study-wide findings and caveats: A mostly white British donor set with more females was recruited, and clonal diversity was possibly underestimated.

Worth noting for this clone: The antigen is undetermined.

Sequencing was performed with immunoSEQ multiplex PCR; in TCRdb, only in-frame clones are kept and a portion is missing. The repertoire holds over 150,000 clones, with around 88% as singletons. Source: peripheral blood, taken on day 0 of AZD1222 vaccination. This rearrangement joins TRBV28 to TRBJ1-6; TRBD1 agrees at 9 bases. This sequence was found in an adult in good health. CDR3 bases: TGTGCCAGCATCGGGACAGGGTACTCCTATAATTCACCCCTCCACTTT. Translated, it gives CASIGTGYSYNSPLHF.